This TCR beta chain was documented in a study of blood T cell repertoires in COVID-19 (TCRdb year 2020). For the wider study: Collaborator samples came from the United States, Italy and Spain and covered acute and convalescent phases of COVID-19. The dataset comprised deeply sampled blood TCRbeta repertoires from subjects exposed to, actively infected with, or recovered from COVID-19. The repertoires were made available in a free public database intended to serve as a resource for research on the immune response to SARS-CoV-2. The material from the prospective study consisted of cDNA or gDNA derived from T cells, B-cell-depleted T cells, or PBMCs. Sample metadata almost always included a de-identified subject ID, COVID-19 status, age in years and sex. Where available, HLA class I and class II types were taken from metadata supplied by the sample provider and were not determined by assay-based typing. The samples were drawn from two sources: the first 160 participants of the ongoing ImmuneRACE study, and over 950 subjects contributed by 6 global collaborators.

TCRbeta CDR3 regions were amplified from genomic DNA by means of the immunoSEQ Assay, a bias-controlled multiplex PCR. On the authors' methods: The number of nucleated cells in each sample was estimated by amplification of reference gene primers within the assay. Sequence reads were collapsed and filtered to measure the absolute abundance of every unique TCRbeta CDR3 rearrangement. For each sample, productive Simpson clonality was calculated as the square root of Simpson's diversity index over productive rearrangements. This immuneACCESS table, as held by TCRdb, lists in-frame sequences with V and J called but not all clones. Of the missing ones, under half trace to an unresolved V gene in checked studies; the others have no known cause. V, J and clone size reflect that table, while D and trimming were determined from the DNA. This sample lists 250,000 to 300,000 clones; 88% were detected once. In total, the top ten clones hold over 9% of the sample.

At one collaborating source in Seattle, patients were enrolled during active infection and were followed longitudinally through the course of disease. Each collaborating institution followed its own protocols to collect whole blood in K2EDTA tubes. Collaborator samples were shipped for TCRbeta analysis as frozen whole blood, isolated PBMCs, or DNA extracted from either sample type. Of note for this clone: Its antigen target is currently unknown. There are no base qualities to consult, and no much larger clone falls within one base.

Study-wide findings and limitations: How much clinical and demographic metadata was included differed by source and by participant, and the metadata was provided uncurated.

According to the germline V gene, CDR1 reads SGHRS and CDR2 reads YFSETQ. From its cysteine to its phenylalanine, the CDR3 spans 13 amino acids. Kept here is only the CDR3 DNA, which spans 39 bases and is read in frame from base 1. Trimming removed 4 bases from V and 4 bases from J, leaving 11 bases between the germline ends. This chain joins TRBV5-1 to TRBJ1-2; TRBD1 is a weak D gene call, 6 bases matching. This clonotype was obtained from a woman in her 30s with COVID-19, enrolled during active disease. Input material: peripheral blood. DNA sequence: TGCGCCAGCAGCCCGGACAGTACCTATGGCTACACCTTC. Its translation is CASSPDSTYGYTF. Full variable domain (CDR3 extended with the reference TRBV5-1 and TRBJ1-2 proteins): KAGVTQTPRYLIKTRGQQVTLSCSPISGHRSVSWYQQTPGQGLQFLFEYFSETQRNKGNFPGRFSGRQFSNSRSEMNVSTLELGDSALYLCASSPDSTYGYTFGSGTRLTVV.